The next 10 T cell receptor beta chains were all read from a single sample in a study of blood T cells in healthy people across ages. Then a second PCR, running about 6 to 11 cycles, was carried out with a sample-barcoded 5' primer and a J-beta primer mix. From the 5' RACE reads, TCRdb called clonotypes with MiXCR, one entry per CDR3 protein. Of about 780,000 distinct CDR3 sequences in the sample, 35% to 60% were seen once. Material for sequencing was blood. These TCRs come from a man at least 80 years old in good health.

In its sample, this clonotype was seen a few times. The J gene is TRBJ2-1, the V gene TRBV9, with D tentatively TRBD2 (5 bases). Germline CDR1 and CDR2: SGDLS and YYNGEE. V was cut by 2 bases and J by 7 bases, with 10 bases left in between. The CDR3 sequence is 13 residues long. This CDR3 reads CASSVPSGNEQFF. In DNA, the CDR3 is TGTGCCAGCAGCGTGCCCTCGGGAAATGAGCAGTTCTTC.

J is TRBJ2-5 and V is TRBV3-1; 7 positions match TRBD2. Germline V gene data show CDR1 as LGHDT and CDR2 as YNNKEL (reference sequence). V was clipped by 0 bases and J by 9 bases; unmatched bases: 7. This CDR3 has 14 amino acids. The CDR3 region is CASSQEFGRGAQYF. The DNA for the CDR3 is TGTGCCAGCAGCCAAGAGTTTGGCCGGGGGGCCCAGTACTTC.

The chain has TRBV9 and TRBJ2-1; D tentatively reads TRBD1 or TRBD2 (7 bases each). CDR1 and CDR2 from the germline V gene are SGDLS and YYNGEE. The CDR3 loop spans 15 amino acids. The V and J ends lost 0 bases and 6 bases respectively, with 13 bases between them. CDR3 residues: CASSVGEGARNEQFF. The CDR3 coding sequence is TGTGCCAGCAGCGTAGGGGAGGGGGCGCGCAATGAGCAGTTCTTC.

The sample holds a few counts of this clonotype. The chain employs TRBV20-1 and TRBJ2-1; 7 bases line up with TRBD2. From germline, CDR1 is DFQATT and CDR2 SNEGSKA (reference sequence). The CDR3 sequence is 15 residues long. Trimming at V came to 3 bases and at J to 1 base, leaving 6 bases not matched to a gene. CDR3: CSASDGGNSYNEQFF. The CDR3 region has the DNA TGCAGTGCTAGCGACGGGGGGAATTCCTACAATGAGCAGTTCTTC.

This chain links TRBV21-1 with TRBJ2-7; TRBD2, as called in the table, went unchecked against the DNA. TRBV21-1 is deemed a pseudogene. The CDR3 is 15 residues long. The CDR3 sequence is CANYPTSVESYEQYF. The CDR3 DNA is TGTGCCAACTATCCTACTAGCGTCGAGTCCTACGAGCAGTACTTC.

This clonotype was picked up many times. This rearrangement joins TRBV5-1 to TRBJ2-5; possibly TRBD1 for D (6 bases). The germline gives CDR1 SGHRS, CDR2 YFSETQ. Trimming cost V 5 bases and J 4 bases, with 18 bases left between them. The length of the CDR3 is 15 residues. CDR3 DNA: TGCGCCAGCAGACTCGTTCTGGGGGCTAGAGAGACCCAGTACTTC. This translates into CASRLVLGARETQYF.

This clonotype was seen more than once but under ten times. V and J are TRBV7-2 and TRBJ2-1; 9 bases fit TRBD2. The CDR3 spans 17 residues. In germline, CDR1 is SGHTA, CDR2 FQGNSA. The trim removed 1 base at V and 4 bases at J, leaving 8 bases unmatched. The CDR3 reads CASSLVGLASGYNEQFF. The CDR3 DNA sequence: TGTGCCAGCAGCTTAGTGGGACTAGCATCGGGGTACAATGAGCAGTTCTTC.

Here the CDR3 DNA reads TGTGCCAGCAGCCAAGTTGGCCACTCCAATCAGCCCCAGCATTTT. This encodes CASSQVGHSNQPQHF. This chain links TRBV4-2 with TRBJ1-5; no definite D call. Germline values: CDR1 LGHNA, CDR2 YNFKEQ. With 1 base removed from V and 3 bases from J, the gap between germline ends came to 10 bases. The CDR3 is 15 residues long.

This clonotype has just a few counts. The chain links TRBV7-2 to TRBJ2-3; D ambiguous. Trimming stripped 3 bases from V and 6 bases from J, with 10 bases between. There are 13 residues in the CDR3. Per the germline V gene, CDR1 is SGHTA and CDR2 is FQGNSA. The CDR3 here is CASSFRRVDTQYF. CDR3 coding DNA: TGTGCCAGCAGCTTCCGAAGGGTGGATACGCAGTATTTT.

V gene TRBV5-1 combines with J gene TRBJ2-1, with TRBD2 matching 11 bases. Germline CDR1 reads SGHRS; CDR2 reads YFSETQ. Unmatched junction bases numbered 9, after V lost 2 bases and J lost 8 bases. The CDR3 has 16 residues. The CDR3 region is CASSFFTTSGIDEQFF. In nucleotides, the CDR3 is TGCGCCAGCAGCTTTTTTACGACTAGCGGGATCGATGAGCAGTTCTTC.